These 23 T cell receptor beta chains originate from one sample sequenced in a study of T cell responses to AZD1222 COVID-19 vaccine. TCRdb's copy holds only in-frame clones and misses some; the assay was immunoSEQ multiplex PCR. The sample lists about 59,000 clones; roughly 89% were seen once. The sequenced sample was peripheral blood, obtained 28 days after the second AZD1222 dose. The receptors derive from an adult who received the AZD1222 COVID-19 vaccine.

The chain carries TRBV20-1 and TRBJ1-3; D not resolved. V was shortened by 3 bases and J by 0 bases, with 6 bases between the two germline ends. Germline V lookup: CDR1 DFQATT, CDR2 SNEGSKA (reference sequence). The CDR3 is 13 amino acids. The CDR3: CSASMVSGNTIYF. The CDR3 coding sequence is TGCAGTGCTAGTATGGTCTCTGGAAACACCATATATTTT.

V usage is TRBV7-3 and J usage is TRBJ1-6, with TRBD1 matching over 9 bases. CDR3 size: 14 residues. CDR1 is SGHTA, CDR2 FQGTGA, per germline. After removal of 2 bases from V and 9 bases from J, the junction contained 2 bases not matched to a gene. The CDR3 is CASSLDRGSSPLHF. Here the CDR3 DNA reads TGTGCCAGCAGCTTAGACAGGGGGTCTTCACCCCTCCACTTT.

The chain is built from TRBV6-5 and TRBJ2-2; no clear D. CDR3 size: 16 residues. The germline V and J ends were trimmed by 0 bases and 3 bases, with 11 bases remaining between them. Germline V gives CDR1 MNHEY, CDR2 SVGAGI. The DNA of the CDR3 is TGTGCCAGCAGTTACTCGATTCAGTCACACACCGGGGAGCTGTTTTTT. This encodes CASSYSIQSHTGELFF.

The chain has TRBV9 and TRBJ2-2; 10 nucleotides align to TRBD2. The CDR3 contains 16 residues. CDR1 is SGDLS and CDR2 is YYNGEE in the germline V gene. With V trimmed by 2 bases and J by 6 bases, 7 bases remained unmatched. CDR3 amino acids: CASSVSSLAGSGELFF. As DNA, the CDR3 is TGTGCCAGCAGCGTTTCTTCACTAGCGGGATCCGGGGAGCTGTTTTTT.

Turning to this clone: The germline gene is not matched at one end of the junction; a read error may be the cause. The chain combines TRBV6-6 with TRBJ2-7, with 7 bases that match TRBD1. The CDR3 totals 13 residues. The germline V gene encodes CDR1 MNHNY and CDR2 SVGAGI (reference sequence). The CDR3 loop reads CASSRGSYYGQYF. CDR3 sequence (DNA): TGTGCCAGCAGCAGGGGGTCCTATTACGGGCAGTACTTC.

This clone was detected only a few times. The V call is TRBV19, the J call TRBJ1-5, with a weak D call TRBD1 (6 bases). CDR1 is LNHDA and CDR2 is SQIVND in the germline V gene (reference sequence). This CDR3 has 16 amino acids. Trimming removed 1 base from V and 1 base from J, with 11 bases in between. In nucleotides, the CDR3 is TGTGCCAGTAGTATAGGCCAAGGGGGGAGCAATCAGCCCCAGCATTTT. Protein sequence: CASSIGQGGSNQPQHF.

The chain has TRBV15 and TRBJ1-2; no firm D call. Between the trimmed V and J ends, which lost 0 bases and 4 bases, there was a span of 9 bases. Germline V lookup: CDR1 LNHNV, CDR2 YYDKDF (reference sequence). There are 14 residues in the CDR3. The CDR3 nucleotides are TGTGCCACCAGCAGAGAGCAGGCAGGCTATGGCTACACCTTC. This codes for CATSREQAGYGYTF.

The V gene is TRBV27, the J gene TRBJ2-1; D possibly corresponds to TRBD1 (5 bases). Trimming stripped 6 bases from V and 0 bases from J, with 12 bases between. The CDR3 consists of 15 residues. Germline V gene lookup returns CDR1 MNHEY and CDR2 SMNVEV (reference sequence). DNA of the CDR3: TGTGCCAGCAGAGGGGTCCTTAGCTCCTACAATGAGCAGTTCTTC. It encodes CASRGVLSSYNEQFF.

Here the CDR3 DNA reads TGCGCCAGCAGCTTACCGGGACAGGTCCACGAGCAGTACTTC. Its protein product is CASSLPGQVHEQYF. J is TRBJ2-7 and V is TRBV5-1; TRBD1 agrees at 8 bases. The V segment lost 2 bases and the J segment 5 bases; nucleotides outside the gene matches: 6. CDR1 is SGHRS and CDR2 is YFSETQ in the germline V gene. The CDR3 is 14 residues long.

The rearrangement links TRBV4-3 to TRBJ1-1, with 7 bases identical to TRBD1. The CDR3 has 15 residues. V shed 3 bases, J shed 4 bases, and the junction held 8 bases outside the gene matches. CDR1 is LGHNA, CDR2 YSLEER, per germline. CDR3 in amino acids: CASSQLTGQSTEAFF. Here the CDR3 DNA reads TGCGCCAGCAGCCAGTTGACAGGGCAAAGCACTGAAGCTTTCTTT.

CDR3 sequence: CAWGGDRNTEAFF. The CDR3 DNA is TGTGCCTGGGGAGGGGACAGGAACACTGAAGCTTTCTTT. The chain carries TRBV30 and TRBJ1-1; 7 bases map to TRBD1. This CDR3 region has 13 residues. V shed 5 bases and J 1 base; nucleotides not matched to a gene: 4. CDR1 is GTSNPN and CDR2 is SVGIG in the germline V gene (reference sequence).

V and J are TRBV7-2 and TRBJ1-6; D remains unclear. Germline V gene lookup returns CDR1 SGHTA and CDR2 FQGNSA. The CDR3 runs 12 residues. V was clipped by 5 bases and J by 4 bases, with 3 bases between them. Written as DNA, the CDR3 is TGTGCCAGCAGCAAGTATAATTCACCCCTCCACTTT. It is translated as CASSKYNSPLHF.

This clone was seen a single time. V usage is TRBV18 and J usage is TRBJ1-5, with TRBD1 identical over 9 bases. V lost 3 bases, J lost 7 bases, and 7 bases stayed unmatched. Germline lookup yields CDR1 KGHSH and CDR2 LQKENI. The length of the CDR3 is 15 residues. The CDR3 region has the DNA TGTGCCAGCTCACCGGGACAGGGCTCGGGGCAGCCCCAGCATTTT. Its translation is CASSPGQGSGQPQHF.

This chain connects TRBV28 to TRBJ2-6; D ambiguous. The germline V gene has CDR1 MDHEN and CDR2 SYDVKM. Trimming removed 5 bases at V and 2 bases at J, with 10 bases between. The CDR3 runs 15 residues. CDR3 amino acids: CASSPGGTGANVLTF. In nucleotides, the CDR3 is TGTGCCAGCAGTCCGGGCGGAACTGGGGCCAACGTCCTGACTTTC.

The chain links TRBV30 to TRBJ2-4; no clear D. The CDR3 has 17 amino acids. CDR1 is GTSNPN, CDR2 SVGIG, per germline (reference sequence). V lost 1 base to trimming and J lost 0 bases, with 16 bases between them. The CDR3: CAWSAPELGIAKNIQYF. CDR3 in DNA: TGTGCCTGGAGTGCGCCTGAGCTGGGAATAGCCAAAAACATTCAGTACTTC.

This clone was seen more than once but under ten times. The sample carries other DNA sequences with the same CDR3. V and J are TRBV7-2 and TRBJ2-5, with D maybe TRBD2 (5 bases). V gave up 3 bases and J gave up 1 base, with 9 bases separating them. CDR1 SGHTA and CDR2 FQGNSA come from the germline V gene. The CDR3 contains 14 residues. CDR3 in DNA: TGTGCCAGCAGCTTGGGCGGGCTCCAAGAGACCCAGTACTTC. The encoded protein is CASSLGGLQETQYF.

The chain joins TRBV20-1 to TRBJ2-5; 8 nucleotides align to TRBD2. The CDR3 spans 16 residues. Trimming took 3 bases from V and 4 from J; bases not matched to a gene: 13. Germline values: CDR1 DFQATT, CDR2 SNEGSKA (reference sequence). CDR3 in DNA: TGCAGTGCTAGTTCGTCTAGCAGCGGGAGCTTAGAGACCCAGTACTTC. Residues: CSASSSSSGSLETQYF.

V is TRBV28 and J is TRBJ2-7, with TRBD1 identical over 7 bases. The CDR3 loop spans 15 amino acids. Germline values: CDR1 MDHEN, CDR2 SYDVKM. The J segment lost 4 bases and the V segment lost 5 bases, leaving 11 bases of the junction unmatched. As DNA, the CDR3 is TGTGCCAGCAGTGCCCACAGGGGATTCGTGTACGAGCAGTACTTC. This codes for CASSAHRGFVYEQYF. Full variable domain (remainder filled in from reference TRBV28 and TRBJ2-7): DVKVTQSSRYLVKRTGEKVFLECVQDMDHENMFWYRQDPGLGLRLIYFSYDVKMKEKGDIPEGYSVSREKKERFSLILESASTNQTSMYLCASSAHRGFVYEQYFGPGTRLTVT.

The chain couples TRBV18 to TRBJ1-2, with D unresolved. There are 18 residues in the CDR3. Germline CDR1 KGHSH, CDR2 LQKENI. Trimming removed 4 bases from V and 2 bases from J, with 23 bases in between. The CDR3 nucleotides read TGTGCCAGCTCACTACTTTCGGCTGGCGGCCGCGAGAACTATGGCTACACCTTC. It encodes CASSLLSAGGRENYGYTF.

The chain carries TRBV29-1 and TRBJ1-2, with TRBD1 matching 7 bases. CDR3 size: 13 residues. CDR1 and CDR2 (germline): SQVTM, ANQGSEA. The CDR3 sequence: CRAGDSNNYGYTF. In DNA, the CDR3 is TGCAGAGCCGGGGACAGCAATAACTATGGCTACACCTTC. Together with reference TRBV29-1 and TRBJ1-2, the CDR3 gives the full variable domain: SAVISQKPSRDICQRGTSLTIQCQVDSQVTMMFWYRQQPGQSLTLIATANQGSEATYESGFVIDKFPISRPNLTFSTLTVSNMSPEDSSIYLCRAGDSNNYGYTFGSGTRLTVV.

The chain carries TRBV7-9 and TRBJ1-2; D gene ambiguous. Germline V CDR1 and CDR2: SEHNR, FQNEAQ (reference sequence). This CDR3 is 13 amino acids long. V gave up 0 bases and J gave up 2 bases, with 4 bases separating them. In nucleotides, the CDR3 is TGTGCCAGCAGCTTAGCAGCCAACTATGGCTACACCTTC. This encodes CASSLAANYGYTF.

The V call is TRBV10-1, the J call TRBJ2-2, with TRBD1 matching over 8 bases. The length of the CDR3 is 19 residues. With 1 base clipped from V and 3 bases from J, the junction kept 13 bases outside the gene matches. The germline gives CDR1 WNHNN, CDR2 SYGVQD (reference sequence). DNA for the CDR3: TGCGCCAGCAGTGAGTACCGGACTCAGGGGGCCTTTTACACCGGGGAGCTGTTTTTT. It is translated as CASSEYRTQGAFYTGELFF.

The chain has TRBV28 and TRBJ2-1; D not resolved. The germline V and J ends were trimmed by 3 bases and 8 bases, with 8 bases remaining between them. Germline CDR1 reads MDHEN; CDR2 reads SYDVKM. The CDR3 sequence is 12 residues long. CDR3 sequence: CASSFWNDEQFF. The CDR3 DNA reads TGTGCCAGCAGTTTCTGGAATGATGAGCAGTTCTTC. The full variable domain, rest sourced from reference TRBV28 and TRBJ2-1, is DVKVTQSSRYLVKRTGEKVFLECVQDMDHENMFWYRQDPGLGLRLIYFSYDVKMKEKGDIPEGYSVSREKKERFSLILESASTNQTSMYLCASSFWNDEQFFGPGTRLTVL.